Following are 30 T cell receptor beta chains from one sample sequenced in a study of blood T cell repertoires in COVID-19. Using immunoSEQ multiplex PCR, the repertoire was profiled, and TCRdb retains in-frame clones only, with some absent. Of about 220,000 clones in the sample, under 90% were seen once. What was sequenced was peripheral blood. These receptors originate from a woman over 75 with acute or convalescent COVID-19.

This clone was seen a few times. The chain joins TRBV29-1 to TRBJ2-1, with TRBD1 matching 8 bases. The CDR3 spans 14 residues. The germline V gene has CDR1 SQVTM and CDR2 ANQGSEA. V shed 7 bases and J 0 bases; nucleotides not matched to a gene: 5. The CDR3 region is CSGRTGGSYNEQFF. Here the CDR3 DNA reads TGCAGCGGACGAACAGGGGGCTCCTACAATGAGCAGTTCTTC.

This clone was seen a single time. The CDR3 DNA follows: TGCAGCGTTGGGGGGCCGGGAGATACGCAGTATTTT. This translates into CSVGGPGDTQYF. The J gene is TRBJ2-3, the V gene TRBV29-1, with a weak D call TRBD1 (6 bases). V shed 4 bases and J shed 5 bases, with 10 bases lying between them. Looked up from germline, CDR1 is SQVTM and CDR2 is ANQGSEA. CDR3 size: 12 residues.

The sample holds a few counts of this clone. The rearrangement uses TRBV6-1 and TRBJ1-6; the D gene is possibly TRBD1 (6 bases). The CDR3 totals 17 residues. With 2 bases removed from V and 8 bases from J, the gap between germline ends came to 19 bases. Germline V lookup: CDR1 MNHNS, CDR2 SASEGT. The CDR3 DNA follows: TGTGCCAGCAGTGAATCGATAGGGGGGGTCCCCCATTCACCCCTCCACTTT. It yields the protein CASSESIGGVPHSPLHF.

The genes are TRBV6-5 and TRBJ1-2; D not resolved. Germline lookup yields CDR1 MNHEY and CDR2 SVGAGI. The CDR3 extends over 13 amino acids. The V and J ends lost 2 bases and 5 bases respectively, with 9 bases between them. As DNA, the CDR3 is TGTGCCAGCAGTTACCCCGGTCGGTATGGCTACACCTTC. It translates to CASSYPGRYGYTF.

This clone appeared once. The gene calls are TRBV11-1 and TRBJ1-5; no clear D gene. Trimming stripped 3 bases from V and 5 bases from J, with 8 bases between. The CDR3 runs to 13 residues. Germline V CDR1 and CDR2: SGHAT, FQDESV (reference sequence). CDR3 DNA sequence: TGTGCCAGCAGCTTCCAGGCCGATCAGCCCCAGCATTTT. Translation: CASSFQADQPQHF.

The chain employs TRBV27 and TRBJ2-7, with TRBD1 as a possible D gene (6 bases). Deletions cut 8 bases from V and 5 bases from J, with 16 bases between. Per germline, CDR1 MNHEY and CDR2 SMNVEV (reference sequence). This CDR3 is built from 13 residues. CDR3 loop: CASGKQGPNEQYF. The DNA of the CDR3 is TGTGCCAGCGGGAAACAGGGACCAAACGAGCAGTACTTC.

The chain employs TRBV5-6 and TRBJ2-1, with TRBD1 matching over 8 bases. The V gene's germline CDR1 is SGHDT and CDR2 YYEEEE. With V trimmed by 1 base and J by 3 bases, 15 bases remained unmatched. The CDR3 covers 19 residues. The CDR3 DNA is TGTGCCAGCAGCTTGAGGGACAGGAAATGGCAAGGGCTCTACAATGAGCAGTTCTTC. It specifies CASSLRDRKWQGLYNEQFF.

The V gene is TRBV28, the J gene TRBJ1-5, with unresolved D. Per germline, CDR1 MDHEN and CDR2 SYDVKM. Trimming removed 7 bases at V and 4 bases at J, with 17 bases between. The CDR3 consists of 15 residues. CDR3 sequence: CASTPLAVRNQPQHF. In nucleotides, the CDR3 is TGTGCCAGCACCCCATTAGCCGTTCGAAATCAGCCCCAGCATTTT.

V is TRBV19 and J is TRBJ1-2, with 11 bases identical to TRBD1. The CDR3 contains 16 residues. Losses at the gene ends were 7 bases for V and 4 bases for J; bases not matched to a gene: 11. In germline, CDR1 is LNHDA, CDR2 SQIVND (reference sequence). CDR3 sequence reads: CASTTRDRGFGYGYTF. Written as DNA, the CDR3 is TGTGCCAGTACTACTCGGGACAGGGGGTTCGGCTATGGCTACACCTTC.

The chain links TRBV27 to TRBJ1-2; 10 nucleotides align to TRBD1. Germline values: CDR1 MNHEY, CDR2 SMNVEV (reference sequence). Unmatched junction bases numbered 10, after V lost 4 bases and J lost 5 bases. The CDR3 runs to 16 residues. CDR3 in DNA: TGTGCCAGCAGTTCTCGCGGGGACAGGGGAGGATATGGCTACACCTTC. Protein sequence: CASSSRGDRGGYGYTF.

The chain combines TRBV5-1 with TRBJ2-7, with 9 bases matching TRBD1. Per the germline V gene, CDR1 is SGHRS and CDR2 is YFSETQ. This CDR3 is built from 17 residues. J lost 0 bases, V lost 0 bases, and 7 bases had no gene match. CDR3 bases: TGCGCCAGCAGCTTGGGCGGGACAGGGTCTAACTCCTACGAGCAGTACTTC. Its protein product is CASSLGGTGSNSYEQYF.

This clone appeared a single time. This chain uses TRBV20-1 with TRBJ2-5, with D possibly TRBD1 on 5 matching bases. Germline V gives CDR1 DFQATT, CDR2 SNEGSKA (reference sequence). V was clipped by 1 base and J by 6 bases, with 6 bases between them. The CDR3 loop spans 11 amino acids. CDR3 bases: TGCAGTGCTAGAGGGGGCCAGACCCAGTACTTC. This translates into CSARGGQTQYF.

V and J are TRBV6-5 and TRBJ1-2, with D perhaps matching TRBD1 (5 bases). The CDR3 extends over 14 amino acids. CDR1 is MNHEY, CDR2 SVGAGI, per germline. Trimming pared 6 bases from V and 2 bases from J, leaving 13 bases between. The CDR3 bases are TGTGCCAGCAGCCCCCGGGGGAAGAACTATGGCTACACCTTC. Translated: CASSPRGKNYGYTF.

The chain combines TRBV5-1 with TRBJ1-1; D is unresolved. Between the trimmed V and J ends, which lost 4 bases and 0 bases, there was a span of 7 bases. Germline CDR1 is SGHRS and CDR2 is YFSETQ. The CDR3 totals 13 residues. For the CDR3, the DNA is TGCGCCAGCAGCATTACAGTGAACACTGAAGCTTTCTTT. Translation gives CASSITVNTEAFF. Filled out from reference TRBV5-1 and TRBJ1-1, the complete variable domain reads KAGVTQTPRYLIKTRGQQVTLSCSPISGHRSVSWYQQTPGQGLQFLFEYFSETQRNKGNFPGRFSGRQFSNSRSEMNVSTLELGDSALYLCASSITVNTEAFFGQGTRLTVV.

The chain combines TRBV19 with TRBJ2-7; weak D call: TRBD2 (5 bases). The germline V gene encodes CDR1 LNHDA and CDR2 SQIVND (reference sequence). Trimming pared 5 bases from V and 2 bases from J, leaving 16 bases between. The CDR3 is made up of 15 amino acids. This CDR3 reads CASSAEGRATYEQYF. Written as DNA, the CDR3 is TGTGCCAGTAGTGCCGAGGGCCGGGCCACCTACGAGCAGTACTTC.

This clone was detected once. The chain employs TRBV27 and TRBJ2-7; 7 bases fit TRBD1. The CDR3 is 15 residues long. The ends lost 3 bases at V and 9 bases at J; junction bases unmatched: 14. Germline V gives CDR1 MNHEY, CDR2 SMNVEV (reference sequence). CDR3 sequence (DNA): TGTGCCAGCAGTTTGTGGGGACAGAACCCCCTCCGGCAGTACTTC. Translation: CASSLWGQNPLRQYF.

The J gene is TRBJ1-2, the V gene TRBV4-3, with 7 bases lining up with TRBD1. The ends lost 1 base at V and 7 bases at J; junction bases unmatched: 6. Per the germline V gene, CDR1 is LGHNA and CDR2 is YSLEER. The CDR3 is made up of 14 amino acids. CDR3 sequence reads: CASSQGQGSGGYTF. The CDR3 DNA reads as TGCGCCAGCAGCCAAGGACAGGGAAGTGGTGGCTACACCTTC.

This clone was detected once. The chain carries TRBV27 and TRBJ1-2; D is uncertain. Trimming took 5 bases from V and 7 from J, leaving 14 bases between them. The CDR3 runs to 13 residues. Germline V gives CDR1 MNHEY, CDR2 SMNVEV (reference sequence). CDR3 loop: CASSLSGWRGYTF. The CDR3 DNA reads TGTGCCAGCAGTCTTTCCGGGTGGCGTGGCTACACCTTC.

The V gene is TRBV7-2, the J gene TRBJ2-5, with 13 bases matching TRBD2. Germline CDR1 and CDR2: SGHTA and FQGNSA. Trimming at V came to 3 bases and at J to 4 bases, leaving 11 bases not matched to a gene. The CDR3 contains 18 residues. The CDR3 DNA sequence: TGTGCCAGCAGCTTGGTACTACTAGCGGGGGGGCCTGTAGAGACCCAGTACTTC. This gives the protein CASSLVLLAGGPVETQYF.

This chain links TRBV7-8 with TRBJ2-5; tentative D call: TRBD2 (6 bases). The ends were cut back, 5 bases at V and 1 base at J, with 11 bases in the middle. The CDR3 consists of 14 residues. In germline, CDR1 is SGHVS, CDR2 FQNEAQ. CDR3 sequence reads: CASSLVGGQETQYF. The CDR3 region has the DNA TGTGCCAGCAGCCTTGTGGGGGGCCAAGAGACCCAGTACTTC.

The chain carries TRBV27 and TRBJ1-4; 9 bases line up with TRBD1. This CDR3 spans 15 amino acids. J was trimmed by 10 bases and V by 3 bases; bases with no gene match: 9. CDR1 is MNHEY and CDR2 is SMNVEV in the germline V gene (reference sequence). CDR3 coding DNA: TGTGCCAGCAGTTTGCGGGACAGGGCGGGCGGAAAACTGTTTTTT. Amino acids: CASSLRDRAGGKLFF.

The V call is TRBV7-8, the J call TRBJ1-1; D may be TRBD1 (5 bases). Trimming left V 2 bases short and J 5 bases short, with 12 bases between. Germline loops: CDR1 SGHVS, CDR2 FQNEAQ. This CDR3 is 14 amino acids long. CDR3 in DNA: TGTGCCAGCAGCTTACTAGGGGAATATACTGAAGCTTTCTTT. This gives the protein CASSLLGEYTEAFF.

The chain employs TRBV27 and TRBJ1-6; D perhaps matches TRBD1 (5 bases). This CDR3 comprises 14 residues. Looked up from germline, CDR1 is MNHEY and CDR2 is SMNVEV (reference sequence). V was cut by 2 bases and J by 7 bases, with 9 bases left in between. This CDR3 reads CASSLRGRNSPLHF. CDR3 bases: TGTGCCAGCAGTTTAAGGGGTAGGAATTCACCCCTCCACTTT.

About this clone: At the DNA level, this CDR3 is encoded by other sequences in the same sample as well. V is TRBV5-4 and J is TRBJ1-2, with TRBD1 matching 7 bases. There are 13 residues in the CDR3. Germline assignment: CDR1 SGHNT and CDR2 YYREEE (reference sequence). V shed 4 bases and J 2 bases; nucleotides not matched to a gene: 2. CDR3 nucleotide sequence: TGTGCCAGCAGCCTACAGGGGAACTATGGCTACACCTTC. Translated: CASSLQGNYGYTF. Filled out from reference TRBV5-4 and TRBJ1-2, the complete variable domain reads ETGVTQSPTHLIKTRGQQVTLRCSSQSGHNTVSWYQQALGQGPQFIFQYYREEENGRGNFPPRFSGLQFPNYSSELNVNALELDDSALYLCASSLQGNYGYTFGSGTRLTVV.

The CDR3 here is CASSLSTGYSNQPQHF. The CDR3 DNA follows: TGTGCCAGCAGCTTGTCCACGGGTTATAGCAATCAGCCCCAGCATTTT. The V gene is TRBV5-8, the J gene TRBJ1-5; no clear D. CDR3 length equals 16 residues. Per the germline V gene, CDR1 is SGHTS and CDR2 is YDEGEE. Between the trimmed V and J ends, which lost 1 base and 0 bases, there was a span of 11 bases.

This clone was counted a few times. The chain joins TRBV7-2 to TRBJ1-1, with D perhaps TRBD1 (5 bases). CDR1 is SGHTA and CDR2 is FQGNSA in the germline V gene. The V end was cut by 0 bases, the J end by 1 base, with 9 bases between. The CDR3 sequence is 15 residues long. The CDR3 loop reads CASSLAGGENTEAFF. The CDR3 DNA reads as TGTGCCAGCAGCTTAGCCGGGGGAGAGAACACTGAAGCTTTCTTT.

The J gene is TRBJ2-2, the V gene TRBV11-2, with 10 bases lining up with TRBD2. Germline CDR1 reads SGHAT; CDR2 reads FQNNGV. V gave up 4 bases and J gave up 3 bases; unmatched junction bases: 5. This CDR3 contains 16 residues. In DNA form, the CDR3 reads TGTGCCAGCAGCTCCGAGCGGGGGGGTTACACCGGGGAGCTGTTTTTT. Translated: CASSSERGGYTGELFF.

This chain links TRBV3-1 (or the pseudogene TRBV3-2) with TRBJ2-5; 8 positions match TRBD1. Germline V gene sequence: CDR1 LGHDT, CDR2 YNNKEL (reference sequence). J gave up 4 bases and V 2 bases, and 6 bases lay outside the gene matches. The CDR3 is 15 residues long. The CDR3 reads CASSQSRTGSETQYF. The CDR3 DNA reads as TGTGCCAGCAGCCAATCAAGGACAGGGTCAGAGACCCAGTACTTC.

This clone showed up many times. The gene calls are TRBV5-6 and TRBJ1-2, with D perhaps matching TRBD1 (5 bases). The CDR3 is 16 amino acids. In germline, CDR1 is SGHDT, CDR2 YYEEEE. The V end was cut by 4 bases, the J end by 4 bases, with 20 bases between. For the CDR3, the DNA is TGTGCCAGCAGCCCCGGCCCCAGGGCCTATCTCTATGGCTACACCTTC. Protein product: CASSPGPRAYLYGYTF.

In this sample, this clone turned up once. The chain employs TRBV3-1 (or the pseudogene TRBV3-2) and TRBJ1-1; maybe TRBD1 (5 bases). Germline V gives CDR1 LGHDT, CDR2 YNNKEL (reference sequence). The CDR3 is 15 residues long. The V end lost 4 bases, the J end lost 0 bases, and 12 bases lay between the germline ends. CDR3 region: CASSPSGGMNTEAFF. The CDR3 region has the DNA TGTGCCAGCAGCCCCTCGGGGGGAATGAACACTGAAGCTTTCTTT.